This TCR beta chain came from a study of T cell responses to AZD1222 COVID-19 vaccine. Study-wide points: Spike-specific TCR breadth and depth went up after people got two AZD1222 doses.

Some clones are missing from TCRdb's copy, which holds only in-frame ones; the method was immunoSEQ multiplex PCR. This sample has around 180,000 clones, with approximately 92% found just once. Comment on this clone: Its antigen is unidentified.

The CDR3 runs to 16 residues. The gene calls are TRBV21-1 and TRBJ2-3; the table gives TRBD2 as D, unverified against the DNA. TRBV21-1 is a known pseudogene. The material sequenced was peripheral blood, taken on day 0 of AZD1222 vaccination. The receptor was derived from an adult in good health. Written as DNA, the CDR3 is TGTGCCAGCAGCAAAGGACAAGGGAGGAGCACAGATACGCAGTATTTT. It yields the protein CASSKGQGRSTDTQYF.